This T cell receptor beta chain originates from a study of cytomegalovirus exposure and HLA in healthy donors. Germline V lookup: CDR1 MNHGY, CDR2 SAAAGT. The CDR3 runs to 16 residues. V shed 1 base, J shed 3 bases, and the junction held 6 bases outside the gene matches. Generated by immunoSEQ multiplex PCR, the TCRdb table keeps only in-frame clones and is missing some. This sample has about 150,000 clones, with 65% to 90% found just once. J is TRBJ2-1 and V is TRBV6-8; 7 positions match TRBD1. Sequencing was performed on PBMCs. This clonotype was obtained from a man between 18 and 35 years old in good health and CMV-seropositive. In DNA, the CDR3 is TGTGCCAGCAGTTACTTACCGGGACAGCTCTACAATGAGCAGTTCTTC. This sequence encodes CASSYLPGQLYNEQFF.